This T cell receptor beta chain came from a study of regulatory T cells in long-lasting Graves disease. Study results and caveats: New patients shared 966 public clonotypes, and persistent patients shared more, with 2,500 to 3,000.

The time point: newly diagnosed GD, antithyroid drugs for less than 3 months. PBMCs were the source of the RNA used for TCR sequencing. For TCR beta, libraries came from iRepertoire HTBI primers and Arm-PCR of CDR3 regions. TCRdb analysed the multiplex PCR reads with MiXCR anew, one entry per CDR3 protein. The sample includes hundreds of thousands of distinct CDR3 sequences, about a sixth of them seen just once. To note about this clonotype: Its antigen is undetermined.

Trimming took 1 base from V and 5 from J, leaving 6 bases between them. The CDR3 runs to 12 residues. The germline gives CDR1 GTSNPN, CDR2 SVGIG (reference sequence). The same sample was also used in a study of T cells in Graves' hyperthyroidism and ophthalmopathy.

Source: peripheral blood mononuclear cells (PBMCs), taken at new diagnosis, from a patient treated with antithyroid drugs. The chain carries TRBV30 and TRBJ1-5, with TRBD1 as a possible D gene (5 bases). The receptor comes from a man aged 40-50 years with Graves disease. CDR3 amino acids: CAWSEGDQPQHF. Written as DNA, the CDR3 is TGTGCCTGGAGTGAAGGGGATCAGCCCCAGCATTTT.